A selection of T cell receptor beta chains follows, all from one sample in a study of T cells after yellow fever vaccination. TCRdb reanalysed the 5' RACE reads using MiXCR and keeps one entry per CDR3 protein. Of 100,000 to 150,000 distinct CDR3 sequences in the sample, roughly 9% are singletons; the top ten hold 40%. The specimen was CD8+ T cells sorted from PBMCs, collected on the day of the yellow fever booster vaccination. The receptor set was obtained from a man aged 18-30 years who received the YFV17D yellow fever vaccine. The CDR3 runs from the conserved cysteine through the conserved F or W. The D gene is left open where the match is weak. Where a row states a size, it is once, few, many or the class of an expanded clone; other rows omit it.

D	V	length	size	J	DNA	CDR3
NA	TRBV9	15	few	TRBJ2-7	TGTGCCAGCAGCGAGGGGGACGGGGGCCTCTACGAGCAGTACTTC	CASSEGDGGLYEQYF
NA	TRBV27	13	few	TRBJ1-2	TGTGCCAGCAGTTTAACCTATAACTATGGCTACACCTTC	CASSLTYNYGYTF
NA	TRBV4-1	16	NA	TRBJ2-2	TGCGCCAGCAGCCAGAGGGGGGACAGGAACACCGGGGAGCTGTTTTTT	CASSQRGDRNTGELFF
NA	TRBV20-1	14	NA	TRBJ2-7	TGCAGTGCTAGCCACCCTGGGGCCCGCGTGGAGCAGTACTTC	CSASHPGARVEQYF
NA	TRBV19	15	NA	TRBJ2-7	TGTGCCAGTAGTATAATTCCGGGGCAATGGGACGAGCAGTACTTC	CASSIIPGQWDEQYF
NA	TRBV30	13	few	TRBJ1-1	TGTGCCTGGAGTGTTGGGCCGAACACTGAAGCTTTCTTT	CAWSVGPNTEAFF
TRBD1	TRBV29-1	16	NA	TRBJ1-4	TGCAGCGTTGAAGGCCGCCAGGGGGAATCTAATGAAAAACTGTTTTTT	CSVEGRQGESNEKLFF
TRBD1	TRBV11-2	14	NA	TRBJ1-2	TGTGCCAGCAGCCGGACAGGGGGCGGGGATGGCTACACCTTC	CASSRTGGGDGYTF
NA	TRBV9	15	NA	TRBJ2-3	TGTGCCAGCAGCGTAGCTTCGGTAGATACAGATACGCAGTATTTT	CASSVASVDTDTQYF
TRBD2	TRBV5-1	17	many	TRBJ2-1	TGCGCCAGCAGCTACCCTAGCGGGGGGGCCGTGGTCGGTGAGCAGTTCTTC	CASSYPSGGAVVGEQFF
NA	TRBV15	13	few	TRBJ2-7	TGTGCCACCAGCGGGCGGCGAACCTACGAGCAGTACTTC	CATSGRRTYEQYF
NA	TRBV4-1	15	few	TRBJ2-1	TGCGCCAGCAGCCAAGTGGCAAGCTCCTACAATGAGCAGTTCTTC	CASSQVASSYNEQFF
TRBD1	TRBV4-2	14	NA	TRBJ1-2	TGTGCCAGCAGCCGAGGCGGAGACAGGGAAGGCTACACCTTC	CASSRGGDREGYTF
TRBD1	TRBV28	12	NA	TRBJ1-2	TGTGCCAGCACTCAGGGGGGCGTAGGCTACACCTTC	CASTQGGVGYTF
NA	TRBV5-1	15	NA	TRBJ1-2	TGCGCCAGCAGCCGTGACAGCAGAGCTAACTATGGCTACACCTTC	CASSRDSRANYGYTF
NA	TRBV12-3/TRBV12-4	13	once	TRBJ1-5	TGTGCCAGCAGTTTAGACCTCAATCAGCCCCAGCATTTT	CASSLDLNQPQHF
NA	TRBV7-9	15	many	TRBJ2-3	TGTGCCATCTCCCCCGGCGGGGCGAGCACAGATACGCAGTATTTT	CAISPGGASTDTQYF